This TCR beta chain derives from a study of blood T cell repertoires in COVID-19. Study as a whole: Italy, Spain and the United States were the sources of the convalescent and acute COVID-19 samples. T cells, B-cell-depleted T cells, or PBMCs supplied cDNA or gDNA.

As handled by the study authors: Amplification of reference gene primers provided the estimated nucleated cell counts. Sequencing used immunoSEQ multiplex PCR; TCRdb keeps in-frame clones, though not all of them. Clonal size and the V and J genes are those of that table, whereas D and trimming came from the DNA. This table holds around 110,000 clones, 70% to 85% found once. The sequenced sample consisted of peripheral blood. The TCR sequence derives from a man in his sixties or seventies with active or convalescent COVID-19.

CDR3 sequence: CASSVGLAGGTTGELFF. The CDR3 region has the DNA TGTGCCAGCAGCGTAGGGCTAGCGGGAGGAACCACCGGGGAGCTGTTTTTT. This chain uses TRBV9 with TRBJ2-2; 11 positions agree with TRBD2. CDR1 is SGDLS, CDR2 YYNGEE, per germline. The CDR3 sequence is 17 residues long. V shed 0 bases and J 4 bases; nucleotides not matched to a gene: 5.